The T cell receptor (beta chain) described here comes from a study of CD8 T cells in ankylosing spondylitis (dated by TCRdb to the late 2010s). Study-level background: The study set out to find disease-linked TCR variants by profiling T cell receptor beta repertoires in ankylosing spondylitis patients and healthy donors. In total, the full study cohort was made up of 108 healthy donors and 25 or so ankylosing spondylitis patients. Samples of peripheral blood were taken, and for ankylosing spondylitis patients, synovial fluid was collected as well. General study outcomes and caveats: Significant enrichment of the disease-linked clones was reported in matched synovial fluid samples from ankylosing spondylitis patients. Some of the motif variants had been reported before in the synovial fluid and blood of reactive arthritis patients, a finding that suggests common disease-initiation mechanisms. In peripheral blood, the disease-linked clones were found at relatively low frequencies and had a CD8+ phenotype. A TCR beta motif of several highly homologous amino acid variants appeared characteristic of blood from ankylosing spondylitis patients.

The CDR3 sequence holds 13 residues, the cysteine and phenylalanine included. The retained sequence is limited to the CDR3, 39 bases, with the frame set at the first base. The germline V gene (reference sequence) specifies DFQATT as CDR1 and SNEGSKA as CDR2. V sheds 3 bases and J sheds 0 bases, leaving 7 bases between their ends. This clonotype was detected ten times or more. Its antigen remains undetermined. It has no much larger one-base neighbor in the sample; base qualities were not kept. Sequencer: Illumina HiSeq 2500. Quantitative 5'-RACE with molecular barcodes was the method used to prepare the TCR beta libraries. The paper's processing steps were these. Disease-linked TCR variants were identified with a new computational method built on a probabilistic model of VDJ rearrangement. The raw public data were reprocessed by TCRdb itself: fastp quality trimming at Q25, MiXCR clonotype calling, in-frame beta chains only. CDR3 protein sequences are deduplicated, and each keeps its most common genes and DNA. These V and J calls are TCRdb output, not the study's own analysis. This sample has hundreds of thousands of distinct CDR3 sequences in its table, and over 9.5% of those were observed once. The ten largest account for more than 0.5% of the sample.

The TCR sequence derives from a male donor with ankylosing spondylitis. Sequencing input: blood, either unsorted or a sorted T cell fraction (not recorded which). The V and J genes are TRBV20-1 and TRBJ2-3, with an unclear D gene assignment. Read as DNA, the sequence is TGCAGTGCTAGCGAGACTAGCACAGATACGCAGTATTTT. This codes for CSASETSTDTQYF.